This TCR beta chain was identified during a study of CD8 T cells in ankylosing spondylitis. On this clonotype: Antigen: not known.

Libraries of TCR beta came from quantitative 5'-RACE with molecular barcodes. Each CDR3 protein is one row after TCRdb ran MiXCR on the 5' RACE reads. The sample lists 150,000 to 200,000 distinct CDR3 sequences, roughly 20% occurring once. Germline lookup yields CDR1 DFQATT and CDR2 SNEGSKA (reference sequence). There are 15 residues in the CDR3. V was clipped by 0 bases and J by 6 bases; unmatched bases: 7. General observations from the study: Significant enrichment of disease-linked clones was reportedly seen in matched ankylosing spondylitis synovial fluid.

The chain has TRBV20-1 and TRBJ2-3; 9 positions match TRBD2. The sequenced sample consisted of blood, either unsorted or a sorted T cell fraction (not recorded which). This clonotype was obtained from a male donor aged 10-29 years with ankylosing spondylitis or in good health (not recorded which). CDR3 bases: TGCAGTGCTAGAGACGGGGCGGGAGGGCCTGATACGCAGTATTTT. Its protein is CSARDGAGGPDTQYF.